This TCR beta chain was identified during a study of T-cell memory formation after mild COVID-19. This clonotype has a count of ten or more. TCRdb re-derived calls from the 5' RACE reads in MiXCR, one entry per CDR3 protein. There are over 12,000 distinct CDR3 sequences in the sample; roughly 19% occur only once, and around half lies in the top ten. V gave up 2 bases and J gave up 0 bases, with 8 bases separating them. The germline gives CDR1 MNHEY, CDR2 SVGAGI. This CDR3 has 16 amino acids. The sample taken for sequencing was PBMCs or a T cell subset sorted from them (not recorded which). This TCR came from an adult woman who had mild COVID-19 (a few samples of this study predate the infection). Cell type and time point are not known. This chain links TRBV6-5 with TRBJ2-6, with a tentative D call TRBD2 (6 bases). The CDR3 DNA reads as TGTGCCAGCAGTTACCCGGGGGACTCTGGGGCCAACGTCCTGACTTTC. Amino acid sequence: CASSYPGDSGANVLTF.